Below, one T cell receptor beta chain is given with its context. Its antigen is as yet unknown. The data originate from a study of cytomegalovirus exposure and HLA in healthy donors. The CDR3 is 16 amino acids. The germline V and J ends were trimmed by 0 bases and 6 bases, with 12 bases remaining between them. Germline CDR1 is SGHTA and CDR2 is FQGNSA. Though nominally healthy at sampling, donors likely had unrecorded immune exposures. PCR amplification relied on 60 Vbeta primers (plus 13 Jbeta primers). Sequencing used immunoSEQ multiplex PCR; TCRdb keeps in-frame clones, though not all of them. The sample shows more than 150,000 clones, roughly 82% of them seen only once. Overall study results and limits: Based on reports, TCR beta sequences accurately predicted HLA-A and HLA-B alleles for most subjects. Most sequenced TCRs were rare (though some public TCRs occurred in many donors). HLA alleles were associated with 17,000 or so TCR beta sequences in a later analysis at 0.05 false discovery rate.

The source is a man in his forties in good health and CMV-seronegative. Material: PBMCs. This chain links TRBV7-2 with TRBJ1-6; no reliable D call. CDR3 nucleotide sequence: TGTGCCAGCAGCTTAGCGACCGTGGCGGCTAATTCACCCCTCCACTTT. Residues: CASSLATVAANSPLHF.